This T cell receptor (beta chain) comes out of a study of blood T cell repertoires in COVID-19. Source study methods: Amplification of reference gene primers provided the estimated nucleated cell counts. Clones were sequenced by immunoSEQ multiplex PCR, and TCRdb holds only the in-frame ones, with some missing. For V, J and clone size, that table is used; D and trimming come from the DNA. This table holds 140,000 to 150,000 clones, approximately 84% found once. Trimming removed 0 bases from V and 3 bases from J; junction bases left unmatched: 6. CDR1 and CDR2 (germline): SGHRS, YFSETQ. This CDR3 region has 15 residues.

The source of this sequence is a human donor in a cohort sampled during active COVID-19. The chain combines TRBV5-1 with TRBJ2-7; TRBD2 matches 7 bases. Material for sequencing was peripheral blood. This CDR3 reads CASSLAPAGYYEQYF. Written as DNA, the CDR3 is TGCGCCAGCAGCTTGGCCCCAGCGGGATACTACGAGCAGTACTTC.